Following are 28 T cell receptor beta chains from one sample sequenced in a study of blood T cells in healthy people across ages. Sample-barcoded 5' priming and a J-beta primer mix drove a second PCR of roughly 6 to 12 cycles. TCRdb itself ran the 5' RACE reads through MiXCR, one entry per CDR3 protein. The table records about 1.8 million distinct CDR3 sequences, around half of them present only once. Material for sequencing was blood. The receptors derive from a woman between 40 and 50 years old in good health.

The chain employs TRBV9 and TRBJ2-1, with TRBD1 matching over 12 bases. The ends lost 0 bases at V and 4 bases at J; junction bases unmatched: 5. The germline CDR1 and CDR2 sequences are SGDLS and YYNGEE. The CDR3 has 17 amino acids. The CDR3 is CASSVAGTGGRYNEQFF. The CDR3 coding sequence is TGTGCCAGCAGCGTAGCCGGGACAGGGGGCCGATACAATGAGCAGTTCTTC.

The rearrangement uses TRBV3-1 and TRBJ2-5; 12 bases map to TRBD2. The CDR3 runs 15 residues. The V gene's germline CDR1 is LGHDT and CDR2 YNNKEL (reference sequence). After removal of 0 bases from V and 12 bases from J, the junction contained 8 bases not matched to a gene. DNA of the CDR3: TGTGCCAGCAGCCAAGATCCTAGCGGGGGGGCGAGGAAGTACTTC. Residues: CASSQDPSGGARKYF.

This clonotype came up a few times. The chain combines TRBV12-3 or TRBV12-4 with TRBJ2-3, with 7 bases fitting TRBD2. CDR3 length: 15 amino acids. V lost 3 bases, J lost 2 bases, and 5 bases stayed unmatched. The CDR3 DNA sequence: TGTGCCAGCAGTTTGAGGGAGGGGACCACAGATACGCAGTATTTT. This gives the protein CASSLREGTTDTQYF.

The V call is TRBV19, the J call TRBJ1-6, with TRBD1 matching over 9 bases. The germline V gene has CDR1 LNHDA and CDR2 SQIVND (reference sequence). This CDR3 contains 16 residues. V trimming: 1 base; J trimming: 7 bases; junction bases outside the gene matches: 5. The CDR3 protein is CASSIADRGKNSPLHF. CDR3 DNA sequence: TGTGCCAGTAGTATAGCGGACAGGGGCAAGAATTCACCCCTCCACTTT.

This clonotype has ten or more counts. The rearrangement joins TRBV7-2 to TRBJ2-5; tentatively, D is TRBD2 (5 bases). The V end was cut by 1 base, the J end by 1 base, with 10 bases between. This CDR3 has 15 amino acids. From germline, CDR1 is SGHTA and CDR2 FQGNSA. The CDR3 bases are TGTGCCAGCAGCTTAGTTAGCGTGAGCCAAGAGACCCAGTACTTC. Amino acids: CASSLVSVSQETQYF.

The chain recombines TRBV7-2 with TRBJ2-7, with D possibly being TRBD2 (5 bases). Germline CDR1 and CDR2: SGHTA and FQGNSA. Trimming cost V 0 bases and J 4 bases, with 13 bases left between them. The CDR3 has 15 residues. CDR3 coding DNA: TGTGCCAGCAGCTTAGCGGGTAGCGCCCAATACGAGCAGTACTTC. Its translation is CASSLAGSAQYEQYF.

The chain is built from TRBV29-1 and TRBJ1-2, with a possible D match to TRBD1 (5 bases). Trimming took 3 bases from V and 8 from J, leaving 16 bases between them. Looked up from germline, CDR1 is SQVTM and CDR2 is ANQGSEA. The CDR3 spans 13 residues. The CDR3 DNA is TGCAGCGTTGACACCCAGGGAACGGGGGGCTACACCTTC. Its protein product is CSVDTQGTGGYTF. Variable domain in full (rest from reference TRBV29-1 and TRBJ1-2): SAVISQKPSRDICQRGTSLTIQCQVDSQVTMMFWYRQQPGQSLTLIATANQGSEATYESGFVIDKFPISRPNLTFSTLTVSNMSPEDSSIYLCSVDTQGTGGYTFGSGTRLTVV.

V usage is TRBV6-5 and J usage is TRBJ2-1; 9 nucleotides align to TRBD1. Germline trimming cut 10 bases from V and 9 bases from J; bases unmatched to any gene: 10. There are 13 residues in the CDR3. The germline V gene encodes CDR1 MNHEY and CDR2 SVGAGI. This CDR3 reads CATSGTGLSEQFF. The DNA of the CDR3 is TGTGCCACTTCCGGGACAGGGTTATCTGAGCAGTTCTTC.

The chain is built from TRBV27 and TRBJ1-6; no definite D call. V shed 5 bases and J shed 8 bases, with 22 bases lying between them. Germline assignment: CDR1 MNHEY and CDR2 SMNVEV (reference sequence). This CDR3 has 17 amino acids. In DNA, the CDR3 is TGTGCCAGCAGTAAACCCATCATGGCCGAGGGTGATTCACCCCTCCACTTT. Translating it yields CASSKPIMAEGDSPLHF.

The chain employs TRBV11-3 and TRBJ2-1, with 8 bases aligning to TRBD2. J gave up 0 bases and V 2 bases, and 3 bases lay outside the gene matches. There are 16 residues in the CDR3. Germline V gene lookup returns CDR1 SGHNT and CDR2 YENEEA. In DNA, the CDR3 is TGTGCCAGCAGCTTATCCGGGACTAGCTCCTACAATGAGCAGTTCTTC. This translates into CASSLSGTSSYNEQFF.

Only one count was recorded for this clonotype. The J gene is TRBJ2-1, the V gene TRBV6-5; D perhaps matches TRBD1 (6 bases). The CDR3 has 17 amino acids. Trimming removed 0 bases from V and 9 bases from J, with 21 bases in between. Germline V gene data show CDR1 as MNHEY and CDR2 as SVGAGI. The CDR3 protein is CASSYSSLRVGASEQFF. The CDR3 DNA sequence: TGTGCCAGCAGTTACTCGAGTTTGAGGGTGGGGGCGAGTGAGCAGTTCTTC.

The rearrangement links TRBV6-5 to TRBJ2-7, with a tentative D call TRBD1 (6 bases). The assigned J gene may be wrong: the sequence end matches TRBJ2-5 better. The germline V gene encodes CDR1 MNHEY and CDR2 SVGAGI. This CDR3 is 16 amino acids long. The CDR3 spells CASSYSTGAERETQYF. CDR3 coding DNA: TGTGCCAGCAGTTACTCGACAGGAGCGGAACGAGAGACCCAGTACTTC.

V is TRBV25-1 and J is TRBJ1-2; TRBD1 matches at 7 bases. Trimming at V came to 4 bases and at J to 1 base, leaving 6 bases not matched to a gene. This CDR3 is built from 15 residues. Germline values: CDR1 MGHDK, CDR2 SYGVNS. CDR3 residues: CASSGARGGNYGYTF. As DNA, the CDR3 is TGTGCCAGCAGTGGGGCCAGGGGGGGTAACTATGGCTACACCTTC.

The chain has TRBV7-9 and TRBJ1-4; maybe TRBD1 (6 bases). In germline, CDR1 is SEHNR, CDR2 FQNEAQ (reference sequence). V gave up 5 bases and J gave up 4 bases, with 11 bases separating them. CDR3 length equals 14 residues. CDR3 DNA sequence: TGTGCCAGCAGCCGTACAGGGTTTAATGAAAAACTGTTTTTT. This sequence encodes CASSRTGFNEKLFF.

The chain employs TRBV28 and TRBJ2-6, with a tentative D call TRBD1 (6 bases). The V end lost 4 bases, the J end lost 0 bases, and 13 bases lay between the germline ends. The CDR3 covers 17 residues. Germline V gene sequence: CDR1 MDHEN, CDR2 SYDVKM. CDR3 protein: CASSSPQQGSGANVLTF. CDR3 nucleotide sequence: TGTGCCAGCAGTTCGCCTCAACAGGGCTCTGGGGCCAACGTCCTGACTTTC. The full variable domain, in which reference TRBV28 and TRBJ2-6 provide the parts outside the CDR3, is DVKVTQSSRYLVKRTGEKVFLECVQDMDHENMFWYRQDPGLGLRLIYFSYDVKMKEKGDIPEGYSVSREKKERFSLILESASTNQTSMYLCASSSPQQGSGANVLTFGAGSRLTVL.

The rearrangement joins TRBV15 to TRBJ2-5; D is ambiguous. CDR3 length: 16 residues. V shed 0 bases and J shed 5 bases, with 16 bases lying between them. Germline values: CDR1 LNHNV, CDR2 YYDKDF (reference sequence). CDR3 sequence: CATSRDDGRLAETQYF. The CDR3 DNA reads TGTGCCACCAGCAGAGATGACGGACGACTTGCGGAGACCCAGTACTTC.

This chain links TRBV28 with TRBJ2-3, with 10 positions matching TRBD1. The CDR3 is 13 residues long. Germline assignment: CDR1 MDHEN and CDR2 SYDVKM. With V trimmed by 10 bases and J by 2 bases, 3 bases remained unmatched. Here the CDR3 reads CATDRGDTDTQYF. The CDR3 DNA sequence: TGTGCCACGGACAGGGGGGACACAGATACGCAGTATTTT.

V is TRBV9 and J is TRBJ1-2; D might be TRBD1 (6 bases). The germline CDR1 and CDR2 sequences are SGDLS and YYNGEE. The CDR3 is 15 residues long. The V end lost 0 bases, the J end lost 2 bases, and 11 bases lay between the germline ends. In DNA form, the CDR3 reads TGTGCCAGCAGCGTAGATACAGGGTGGAACTATGGCTACACCTTC. This encodes CASSVDTGWNYGYTF.

This rearrangement joins TRBV28 to TRBJ2-7; 7 nucleotides match TRBD1. The CDR3 totals 14 residues. CDR1 MDHEN and CDR2 SYDVKM come from the germline V gene. J lost 7 bases, V lost 5 bases, and 11 bases had no gene match. The DNA for the CDR3 is TGTGCCAGCAGTGTGATACAGGGGATGGGGGAGCAGTACTTC. The encoded protein is CASSVIQGMGEQYF.

The rearrangement links TRBV7-3 to TRBJ2-3; TRBD1 is a possible D gene (6 bases). V was cut by 6 bases and J by 2 bases, with 12 bases left in between. The CDR3 loop spans 14 amino acids. Germline assignment: CDR1 SGHTA and CDR2 FQGTGA. The CDR3 region has the DNA TGTGCCAGCAGTTTGACAGGTCTCACAGATACGCAGTATTTT. This codes for CASSLTGLTDTQYF. Full variable domain (rest looked up from reference TRBV7-3 and TRBJ2-3): GAGVSQTPSNKVTEKGKYVELRCDPISGHTALYWYRQSLGQGPEFLIYFQGTGAADDSGLPNDRFFAVRPEGSVSTLKIQRTERGDSAVYLCASSLTGLTDTQYFGPGTRLTVL.

The rearrangement joins TRBV5-1 to TRBJ2-5; 8 bases are a match to TRBD1. The V and J ends lost 4 bases and 11 bases, in that order; junction bases with no gene match: 19. CDR1 and CDR2 (germline): SGHRS, YFSETQ. This CDR3 contains 16 residues. The DNA of the CDR3 is TGCGCCAGCAGCCCCAACGCCGGGACAGGTTACAATGAGCAGTACTTC. Translation gives CASSPNAGTGYNEQYF. The full variable domain, rest sourced from reference TRBV5-1 and TRBJ2-5, is KAGVTQTPRYLIKTRGQQVTLSCSPISGHRSVSWYQQTPGQGLQFLFEYFSETQRNKGNFPGRFSGRQFSNSRSEMNVSTLELGDSALYLCASSPNAGTGYNEQYFGPGTRLLVL.

The chain couples TRBV7-2 to TRBJ2-5, with TRBD1 identical over 9 bases. With V trimmed by 5 bases and J by 4 bases, 11 bases remained unmatched. The CDR3 covers 16 residues. CDR1 is SGHTA, CDR2 FQGNSA, per germline. The CDR3: CASSPTGGGGTETQYF. CDR3 in DNA: TGTGCCAGCAGCCCGACAGGGGGAGGAGGCACAGAGACCCAGTACTTC.

The chain carries TRBV28 and TRBJ2-1; 12 bases are a match to TRBD1. With V trimmed by 5 bases and J by 8 bases, 13 bases remained unmatched. This CDR3 comprises 17 residues. Germline V lookup: CDR1 MDHEN, CDR2 SYDVKM. For the CDR3, the DNA is TGTGCCAGCAGTCCTCCCGGGGACAGGGGGCGCCCCGATGAGCAGTTCTTC. Residues: CASSPPGDRGRPDEQFF. Combining the CDR3 with reference TRBV28 and TRBJ2-1 gives the whole variable domain DVKVTQSSRYLVKRTGEKVFLECVQDMDHENMFWYRQDPGLGLRLIYFSYDVKMKEKGDIPEGYSVSREKKERFSLILESASTNQTSMYLCASSPPGDRGRPDEQFFGPGTRLTVL.

The V and J genes are TRBV20-1 and TRBJ1-2; D remains ambiguous. Germline lookup yields CDR1 DFQATT and CDR2 SNEGSKA (reference sequence). Trimming shortened V by 6 bases and J by 2 bases, and 16 bases separated the two germline ends. CDR3 length: 14 residues. The CDR3 bases are TGCAGTGCCGAAGATGCAGGACGGAACTATGGCTACACCTTC. It encodes CSAEDAGRNYGYTF.

This sequence joins TRBV7-2 and TRBJ2-5, with D perhaps assigned TRBD1 or TRBD2 (5 bases each). The J call could be wrong; TRBJ2-7 is a better fit for the DNA end. CDR1 and CDR2 (germline): SGHTA, FQGNSA. The CDR3 covers 16 residues. The CDR3 coding sequence is TGTGCCAGCAGCTTAGGGAGGACACTGCCCATAGACGAGCAGTACTTC. Translated, it gives CASSLGRTLPIDEQYF.

The chain couples TRBV20-1 to TRBJ2-1; D is tentatively TRBD1 or TRBD2 (5 bases each). Trimming cost V 0 bases and J 4 bases, with 13 bases left between them. Germline V gives CDR1 DFQATT, CDR2 SNEGSKA (reference sequence). CDR3 length: 15 residues. CDR3 in DNA: TGCAGTGCTAGAGATTGGGACGCCCCATACAATGAGCAGTTCTTC. Protein: CSARDWDAPYNEQFF.

This chain connects TRBV9 to TRBJ2-4; 9 positions agree with TRBD1. The J call is uncertain, as TRBJ2-7 better fits the DNA end. CDR1 SGDLS and CDR2 YYNGEE come from the germline V gene. The CDR3 runs 16 residues. CDR3 amino acids: CASSVAPGTGRGEQYF. CDR3 nucleotide sequence: TGTGCCAGCAGCGTAGCCCCGGGGACAGGGAGAGGCGAGCAGTACTTC.

On this clonotype itself: A much larger clonotype is one base distant, so this may be a read error. J is TRBJ2-4 and V is TRBV4-1, with D hard to call. Germline CDR1 and CDR2: MGHRA and YSYEKL. This CDR3 has 15 residues. The V gene lost 4 bases and the J gene lost 0 bases, with 10 bases spanning the gap. CDR3: CASSRLGLAKNIQYF. For the CDR3, the DNA is TGCGCCAGCAGCCGACTGGGCCTAGCCAAAAACATTCAGTACTTC.